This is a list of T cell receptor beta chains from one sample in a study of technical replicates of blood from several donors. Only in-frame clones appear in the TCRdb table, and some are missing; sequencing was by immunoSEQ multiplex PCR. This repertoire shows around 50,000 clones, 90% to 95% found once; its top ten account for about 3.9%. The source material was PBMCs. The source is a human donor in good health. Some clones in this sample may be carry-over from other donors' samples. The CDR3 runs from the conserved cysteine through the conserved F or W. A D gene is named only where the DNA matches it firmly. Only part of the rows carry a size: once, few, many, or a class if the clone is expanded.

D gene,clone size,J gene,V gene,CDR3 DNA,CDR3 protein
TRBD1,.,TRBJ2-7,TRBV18,TGTGCCAGCTCACCTTCAGGGGGCGCATACTTTGTCTACGAGCAGTACTTC,CASSPSGGAYFVYEQYF
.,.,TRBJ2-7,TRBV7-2,TGTGCCAGCAGCTTTTCTTCGTACGAGCAGTACTTC,CASSFSSYEQYF
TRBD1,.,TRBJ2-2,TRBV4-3,TGCGCCAGCAGCCAAGGGACAGGGAGCACCGGGGAGCTGTTTTTT,CASSQGTGSTGELFF
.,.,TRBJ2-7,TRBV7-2,TGTGCCAGCAGCGCGGTTCTTGTCTCCTACGAGCAGTACTTC,CASSAVLVSYEQYF
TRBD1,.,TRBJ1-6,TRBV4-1,TGCGCCAGCAGCCAAGGATCCCCCTGGGACAGGCGAAATTCACCCCTCCACTTT,CASSQGSPWDRRNSPLHF
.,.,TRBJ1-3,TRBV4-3,TGCGCCAGCAGCCACCTCGCACAGTTCTCTGGAAACACCATATATTTT,CASSHLAQFSGNTIYF
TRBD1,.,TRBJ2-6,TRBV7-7,TGTGCCAGCAACTCAACGACGGGGACAGGCAATGCTGGGGCCAACGTCCTGACTTTC,CASNSTTGTGNAGANVLTF
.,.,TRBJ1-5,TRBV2,TGTGCCAGCAGTGGCAGGGATCATCAGCCCCAGCATTTT,CASSGRDHQPQHF
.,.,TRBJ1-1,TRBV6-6,TGTGCCAGCAGTTACGCCCTGACGGGTTACACTGAAGCTTTCTTT,CASSYALTGYTEAFF
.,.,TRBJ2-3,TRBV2,TGTGCCAGCAGTGAAGGGCTAGCCGCTAGCACAGATACGCAGTATTTT,CASSEGLAASTDTQYF
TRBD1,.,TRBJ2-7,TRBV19,TGTGCCAGTAGTATCACAGGGGGCGCCGGCTACGAGCAGTACTTC,CASSITGGAGYEQYF
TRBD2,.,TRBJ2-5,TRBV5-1,TGCGCCAGCAGCTTGGCTACTAGCGGAGAGACCCAGTACTTC,CASSLATSGETQYF
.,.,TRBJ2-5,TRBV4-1,TGCGCCAGCAGCCAGGACAGCTTCCAAGAGACCCAGTACTTC,CASSQDSFQETQYF
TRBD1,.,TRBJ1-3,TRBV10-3,TGTGCCACGACCCGGGACAGCGGCTCTGGAAACACCATATATTTT,CATTRDSGSGNTIYF
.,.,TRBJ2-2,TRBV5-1,TGCGCCAGCAGCTTGGCCGGGGTTTTCACCGGGGAGCTGTTTTTT,CASSLAGVFTGELFF
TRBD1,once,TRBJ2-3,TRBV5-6,TGTGCCAGCAGCCCGACAGGGGGATGGACAGATACGCAGTATTTT,CASSPTGGWTDTQYF
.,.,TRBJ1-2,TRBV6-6,TGTGCCAGCAGCCCAGGGAGGGGTCAGACCTATGGCTACACCTTC,CASSPGRGQTYGYTF
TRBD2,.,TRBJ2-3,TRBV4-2,TGTGCCAGCAGCCAAGAAAAGACCTCCAGCGGGAGTAAGACAGATACGCAGTATTTT,CASSQEKTSSGSKTDTQYF
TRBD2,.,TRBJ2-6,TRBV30,TGTGCCTGGAGTGTTGGTGCGGGAGCTACCGGGGCCAACGTCCTGACTTTC,CAWSVGAGATGANVLTF
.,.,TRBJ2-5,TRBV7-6,TGTGCCAGCAGCGCCTTCGGACTGGGGCAAGAGACCCAGTACTTC,CASSAFGLGQETQYF
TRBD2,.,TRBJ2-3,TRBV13,TGTGCCAGCAGCCCGGGGACTAGCGGGAGAGGCTCAGATACGCAGTATTTT,CASSPGTSGRGSDTQYF
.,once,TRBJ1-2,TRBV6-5,TGTGCCAGCAGTTACGGACAGTACTATGGCTACACCTTC,CASSYGQYYGYTF
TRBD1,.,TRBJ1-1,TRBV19,TGTGCCAGTAGTCGGGACAGGGTGAACACTGAAGCTTTCTTT,CASSRDRVNTEAFF
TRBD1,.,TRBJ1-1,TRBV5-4,TGTGCCAGCAGCAAGGACAGGGGGAACACTGAAGCTTTCTTT,CASSKDRGNTEAFF
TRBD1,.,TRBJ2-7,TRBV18,TGTGCCAGCTCACAGGGACAGGGGGCAACCTACGAGCAGTACTTC,CASSQGQGATYEQYF
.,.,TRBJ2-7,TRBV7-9,TGTGCCAGCAGTCGTTCCGGGTCCAGCTACGAGCAGTACTTC,CASSRSGSSYEQYF
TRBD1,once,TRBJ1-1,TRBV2,TGTGCCAGCAGTGAGGGCCTCAGGGGGTTCGGGAACACTGAAGCTTTCTTT,CASSEGLRGFGNTEAFF
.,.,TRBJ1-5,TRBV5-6,TGTGCCAGCAGCCCCACAGGTTCCAATCAGCCCCAGCATTTT,CASSPTGSNQPQHF
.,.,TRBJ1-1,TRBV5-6,TGTGCCAGCAGGGCGGCGGATAGGTTGAACACTGAAGCTTTCTTT,CASRAADRLNTEAFF
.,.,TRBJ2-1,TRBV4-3,TGCGCCAGCAGCCAAGACCGGAGCTCCTACAATGAGCAGTTCTTC,CASSQDRSSYNEQFF
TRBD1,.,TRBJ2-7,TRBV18,TGTGCCAGCTCACTAGGGACAGGGGGGACCTACGAGCAGTACTTC,CASSLGTGGTYEQYF
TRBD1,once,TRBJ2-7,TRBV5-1,TGCGCCAGCAGCTTAGCCGGGACAGCCATAAGCGAGCAGTACTTC,CASSLAGTAISEQYF
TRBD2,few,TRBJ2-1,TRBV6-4,TGTGCCAGCAGCCGGACTAGCGATTACAATGAGCAGTTCTTC,CASSRTSDYNEQFF
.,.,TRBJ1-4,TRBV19,TGTGCCAGTAGTATAGTGTCCGCAGGGGTGGATGAAAAACTGTTTTTT,CASSIVSAGVDEKLFF
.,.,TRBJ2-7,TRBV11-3,TGTGCCAGCAGCCCCGGTGGGGGGGCGGTCGGCGAGCAGTACTTC,CASSPGGGAVGEQYF
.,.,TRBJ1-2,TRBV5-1,TGCGCCAGCAGCTACGGACAGAGCAACTATGGCTACACCTTC,CASSYGQSNYGYTF
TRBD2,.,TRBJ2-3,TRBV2,TGTGCCAGCAGTGGACTTCAAGCGGGAGGTGCAGATACGCAGTATTTT,CASSGLQAGGADTQYF
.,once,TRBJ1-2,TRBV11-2,TGTGCCAGCAGCCTCCCGTCGGGAGGGAAGGGCTACACCTTC,CASSLPSGGKGYTF
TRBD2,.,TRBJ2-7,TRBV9,TGTGCCAGCAGCGTAGGTTTAGCGGGACTATACTACGAGCAGTACTTC,CASSVGLAGLYYEQYF
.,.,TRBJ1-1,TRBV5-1,TGCGCCAGCAGCTTGGTGGCACCTAACACTGAAGCTTTCTTT,CASSLVAPNTEAFF
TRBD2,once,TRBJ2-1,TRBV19,TGTGCCAGTAGTATTTTGCTAGCGGGAGAGGGTGAGCAGTTCTTC,CASSILLAGEGEQFF
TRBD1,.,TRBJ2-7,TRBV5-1,TGCGCCAGCAGCTTCGGGACAGGGTATGAGCAGTACTTC,CASSFGTGYEQYF
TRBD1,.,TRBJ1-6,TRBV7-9,TGTGCCAGCACCTCAGGGGGGCAGGGGAATTCACCCCTCCACTTT,CASTSGGQGNSPLHF
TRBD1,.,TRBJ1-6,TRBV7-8,TGTGCCAGCAGCTTAGACAGGGGGCGGAATTCACCCCTCCACTTT,CASSLDRGRNSPLHF
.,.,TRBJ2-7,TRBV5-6,TGTGCCAGCAGCTCATGGAGCGGGCAGGGACGTTACGAGCAGTACTTC,CASSSWSGQGRYEQYF
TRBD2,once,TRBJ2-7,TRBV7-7,TGTGCCAGCAGCCCCCAGTCGGGACTAGGGGGTGAGCAGTACTTC,CASSPQSGLGGEQYF
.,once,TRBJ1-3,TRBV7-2,TGTGCCAGCAGCTTAGACGGGGGCTCTGGAAACACCATATATTTT,CASSLDGGSGNTIYF
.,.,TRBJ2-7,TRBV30,TGTGCCTGGAGTGGGGGACTCTACGAGCAGTACTTC,CAWSGGLYEQYF
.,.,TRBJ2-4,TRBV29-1,TGCAGCGTCGCACAGCGGAGTCTGGGCAAAAACATTCAGTACTTC,CSVAQRSLGKNIQYF
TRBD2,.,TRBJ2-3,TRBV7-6,TGTGCCAGCAGCCAGGATGCGGCGGGGGGGCTATTATATACAGATACGCAGTATTTT,CASSQDAAGGLLYTDTQYF
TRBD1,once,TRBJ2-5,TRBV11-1,TGTGCCAGCAGCCTAAGACAGGGGACGGGGGAGACCCAGTACTTC,CASSLRQGTGETQYF
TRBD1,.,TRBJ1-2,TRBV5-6,TGTGCCAGCAGCTTGAGGGACAGGGTATTTTATGGCTACACCTTC,CASSLRDRVFYGYTF